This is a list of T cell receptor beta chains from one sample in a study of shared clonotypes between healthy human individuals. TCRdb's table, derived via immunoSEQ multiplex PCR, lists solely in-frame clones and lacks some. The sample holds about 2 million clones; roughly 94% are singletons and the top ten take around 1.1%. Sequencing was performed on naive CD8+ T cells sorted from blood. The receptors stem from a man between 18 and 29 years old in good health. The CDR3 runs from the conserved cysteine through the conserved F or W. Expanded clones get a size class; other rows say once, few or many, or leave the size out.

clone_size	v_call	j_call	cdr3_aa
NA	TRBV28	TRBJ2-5	CASSLNLGLGETQYF
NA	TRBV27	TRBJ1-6	CASSIGWGNSPLHF
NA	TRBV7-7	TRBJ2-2	CASSLEVGTAGELFF
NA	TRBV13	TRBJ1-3	CASSPRGNTIYF
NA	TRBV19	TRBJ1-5	CATLDQDGDQPQHF
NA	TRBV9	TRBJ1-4	CASSVGSGQGNEKLFF
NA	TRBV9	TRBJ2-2	CASSVAENTGELFF
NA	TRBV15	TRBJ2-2	CASRETNTGELFF
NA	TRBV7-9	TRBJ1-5	CASSDSAAPQPQHF
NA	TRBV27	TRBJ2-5	CASSLWAGPPQETQYF
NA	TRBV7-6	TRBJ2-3	CASSSYRGLGGDTQYF
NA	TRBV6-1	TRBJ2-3	CASSEAIGLAGGADTQYF
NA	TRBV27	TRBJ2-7	CASSKLGTGLAGLDEQYF
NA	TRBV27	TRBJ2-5	CASSLLAGEETQYF
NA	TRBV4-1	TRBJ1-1	CASSVHRGDTEAFF
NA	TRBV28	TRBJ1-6	CASTQMGAGTGGSPLHF
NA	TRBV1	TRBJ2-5	CTSSETRPVGETQYF
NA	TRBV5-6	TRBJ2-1	CASSAGVGWGGSSYNEQFF
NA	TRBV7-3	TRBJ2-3	CASSLGSGGATDTQYF
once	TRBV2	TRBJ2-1	CASFRGPYNEQFF
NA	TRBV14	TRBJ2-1	CASSQVTVHNEQFF
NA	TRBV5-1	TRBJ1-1	CASSLVSHPGDRENTEAFF
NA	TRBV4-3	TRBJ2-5	CASSQEILGETQYF
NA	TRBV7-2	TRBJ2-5	CASSILAGGTIQETQYF
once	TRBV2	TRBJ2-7	CASKNERGSYEQYF
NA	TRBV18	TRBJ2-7	CASSPPGRTRAYEQYF
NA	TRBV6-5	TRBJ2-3	CASSYSDGSPDTQYF
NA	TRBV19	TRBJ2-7	CASRQGSGEQYF
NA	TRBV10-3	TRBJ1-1	CATEGGDTEAFF
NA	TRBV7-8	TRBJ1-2	CASSPTRQGASFIYGYTF